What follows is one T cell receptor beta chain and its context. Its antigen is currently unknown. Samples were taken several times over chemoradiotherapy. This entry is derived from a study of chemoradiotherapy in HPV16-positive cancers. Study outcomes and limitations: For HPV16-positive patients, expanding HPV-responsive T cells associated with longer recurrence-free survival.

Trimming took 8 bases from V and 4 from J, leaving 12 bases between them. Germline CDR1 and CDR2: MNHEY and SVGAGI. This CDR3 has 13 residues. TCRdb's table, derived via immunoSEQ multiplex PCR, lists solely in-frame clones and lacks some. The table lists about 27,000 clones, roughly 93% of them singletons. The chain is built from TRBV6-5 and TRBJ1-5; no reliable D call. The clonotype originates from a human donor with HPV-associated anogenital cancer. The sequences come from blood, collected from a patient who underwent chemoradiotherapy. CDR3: CASAVWANQPQHF. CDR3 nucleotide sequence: TGTGCCAGCGCTGTTTGGGCAAATCAGCCCCAGCATTTT.